Shown below are 13 T cell receptor beta chains from a single sample sequenced in a study of T cell changes during pregnancy in multiple sclerosis. TCRdb keeps only in-frame clones here, not all; method: immunoSEQ multiplex PCR. The repertoire has some 60,000 clones, about 88% of them found once; the top ten carry 0.35% to 0.45%. Sequenced here: CD4+ T cells from peripheral blood mononuclear cells, sampled in the third trimester of pregnancy. The receptors shown here come from a female donor with multiple sclerosis, enrolled in a pregnancy study.

V is TRBV11-3 and J is TRBJ2-7; possible D gene TRBD2, 5 bases. Per the germline V gene, CDR1 is SGHNT and CDR2 is YENEEA. Trimming cost V 0 bases and J 7 bases, with 10 bases left between them. This CDR3 has 13 residues. CDR3 region: CASSLEFRGEQYF. The CDR3 bases are TGTGCCAGCAGCTTAGAATTCCGAGGGGAGCAGTACTTC.

J is TRBJ2-1 and V is TRBV4-3; 8 bases fit TRBD1. This CDR3 region has 15 residues. Germline V CDR1 and CDR2: LGHNA, YSLEER. The J segment lost 1 base and the V segment lost 3 bases, leaving 2 bases of the junction unmatched. This CDR3 is CASSHGQGSYNEQFF. The CDR3 bases are TGCGCCAGCAGCCACGGACAGGGTTCCTACAATGAGCAGTTCTTC.

The chain recombines TRBV4-1 with TRBJ1-2, with a weak D call TRBD1 (6 bases). V lost 0 bases to trimming and J lost 4 bases, with 12 bases between them. Germline V gives CDR1 MGHRA, CDR2 YSYEKL. CDR3 length equals 15 residues. CDR3 loop: CASSQDHPGAYGYTF. The CDR3 DNA reads as TGCGCCAGCAGCCAAGATCACCCAGGGGCCTATGGCTACACCTTC.

The chain employs TRBV30 and TRBJ1-2; 12 nucleotides line up with TRBD1. CDR1 is GTSNPN, CDR2 SVGIG, per germline (reference sequence). This CDR3 region has 15 residues. The junction had 10 bases not matched to a gene; V was cut back by 8 bases and J by 3 bases. The CDR3 protein is CAANRDRGPDYGYTF. CDR3 coding DNA: TGTGCCGCGAACCGGGACAGGGGGCCCGACTATGGCTACACCTTC.

This clone showed up just once. The chain employs TRBV25-1 and TRBJ1-1; D might be TRBD1 (5 bases). V lost 1 base, J lost 5 bases, and 11 bases lay in between. The CDR3 has 14 amino acids. Germline V gene lookup returns CDR1 MGHDK and CDR2 SYGVNS. This CDR3 is CASSESGSGTEAFF. CDR3 bases: TGTGCCAGCAGTGAATCAGGGTCAGGGACTGAAGCTTTCTTT.

The chain has TRBV30 and TRBJ1-1, with a weak D call TRBD1 (5 bases). Trimming cost V 5 bases and J 0 bases, with 13 bases left between them. Germline V CDR1 and CDR2: GTSNPN, SVGIG (reference sequence). This CDR3 spans 14 amino acids. The CDR3 here is CAWGPGHLNTEAFF. Written as DNA, the CDR3 is TGTGCCTGGGGTCCCGGACACCTGAACACTGAAGCTTTCTTT.

This chain uses TRBV7-2 with TRBJ2-4; TRBD1 matches at 7 bases. Germline trimming cut 4 bases from V and 1 base from J; bases unmatched to any gene: 1. CDR3 size: 14 residues. Germline CDR1 is SGHTA and CDR2 is FQGNSA. CDR3 nucleotide sequence: TGTGCCAGCAGCTCGGGACAGGCCAAAAACATTCAGTACTTC. It translates to CASSSGQAKNIQYF.

The gene calls are TRBV5-1 and TRBJ1-2, with 8 bases aligning to TRBD1. Germline lookup yields CDR1 SGHRS and CDR2 YFSETQ. V was clipped by 0 bases and J by 7 bases; unmatched bases: 5. The CDR3 extends over 14 amino acids. In DNA form, the CDR3 reads TGCGCCAGCAGCTTGGGGACAGGGTACTCTGGCTACACCTTC. Its translation: CASSLGTGYSGYTF.

The rearrangement joins TRBV6-1 to TRBJ2-1; TRBD1 agrees at 7 bases. This CDR3 is built from 13 residues. Germline V gene sequence: CDR1 MNHNS, CDR2 SASEGT. The ends lost 6 bases at V and 5 bases at J; junction bases unmatched: 4. CDR3 residues: CASRRDSHNEQFF. CDR3 sequence (DNA): TGTGCCAGCAGGAGGGACAGTCACAATGAGCAGTTCTTC.

The DNA for the CDR3 is TGTGCCAGCAGCTTAGAGGCTAGCGGGCGCACAGATACGCAGTATTTT. Protein product: CASSLEASGRTDTQYF. The chain combines TRBV13 with TRBJ2-3; TRBD2 matches 8 bases. Germline trimming cut 1 base from V and 1 base from J; bases unmatched to any gene: 4. The CDR3 contains 16 residues. Germline CDR1 reads PRHDT; CDR2 reads FYEKMQ (reference sequence).

This chain links TRBV5-1 with TRBJ1-2; a weak D match, TRBD1 (6 bases). The CDR3 contains 15 residues. Trimming stripped 0 bases from V and 5 bases from J, with 14 bases between. Germline CDR1 reads SGHRS; CDR2 reads YFSETQ. The CDR3: CASSLVPTGPYGYTF. DNA for the CDR3: TGCGCCAGCAGCTTGGTCCCGACAGGACCGTATGGCTACACCTTC.

The rearrangement joins TRBV19 to TRBJ2-1; the match to TRBD1 covers 10 bases. CDR1 and CDR2 from the germline V gene are LNHDA and SQIVND (reference sequence). The V gene end was trimmed by 7 bases and the J gene end by 12 bases; junction bases not matched to a gene: 24. CDR3 length: 18 amino acids. Here the CDR3 reads CASTKNEGGTGVVAGQFF. The CDR3 nucleotides read TGTGCCAGTACCAAGAATGAGGGCGGGACAGGGGTGGTCGCAGGGCAGTTCTTC.

The chain links TRBV6-5 to TRBJ2-1; 8 positions agree with TRBD2. Germline V gene lookup returns CDR1 MNHEY and CDR2 SVGAGI. The CDR3 is 15 residues long. Trimming removed 1 base from V and 8 bases from J; junction bases left unmatched: 7. The chain's CDR3 is CASSYFRGTRDEQFF. Here the CDR3 DNA reads TGTGCCAGCAGTTACTTCAGAGGGACTAGGGATGAGCAGTTCTTC.